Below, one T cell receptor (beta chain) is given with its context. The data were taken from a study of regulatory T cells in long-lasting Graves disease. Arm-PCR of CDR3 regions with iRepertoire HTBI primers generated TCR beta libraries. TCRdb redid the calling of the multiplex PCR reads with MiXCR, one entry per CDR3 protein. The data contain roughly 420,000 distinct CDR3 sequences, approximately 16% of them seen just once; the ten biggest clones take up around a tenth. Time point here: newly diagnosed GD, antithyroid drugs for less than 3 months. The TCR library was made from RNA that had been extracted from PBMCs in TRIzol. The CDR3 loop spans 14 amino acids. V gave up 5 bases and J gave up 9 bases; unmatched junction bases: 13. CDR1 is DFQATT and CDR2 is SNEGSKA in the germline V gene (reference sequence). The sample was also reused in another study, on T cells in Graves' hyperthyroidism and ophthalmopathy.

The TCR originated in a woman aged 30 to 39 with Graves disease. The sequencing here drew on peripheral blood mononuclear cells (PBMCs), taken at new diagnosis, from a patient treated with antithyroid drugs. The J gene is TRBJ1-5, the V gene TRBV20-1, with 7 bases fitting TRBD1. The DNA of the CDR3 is TGCAGTGCTTTCCCGACAGGGTTTGAAGGGCCCCAGCATTTT. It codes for CSAFPTGFEGPQHF.